Described below is a single T cell receptor beta chain sequence and its context. Its antigen is as yet unknown. Once obtained from cultured CD4+ T cells, the DNA was sequenced using the Oncomine TCR Beta short-read assay. Via MiXCR, TCRdb re-called the PCR reads, giving one row per CDR3 protein. The table records roughly 7,100 distinct CDR3 sequences, about 64% of them present only once. These data come from a study of vaccination and CD4 T cells after COVID-19. For the study at large: Each person enrolled got two BNT162b2 or mRNA-1273 vaccine doses. The stimulating agents, overlapping spike peptides, came from SARS-CoV-2, HCoV-NL63, HCoV-OC43 and HCoV-229E.

The CDR3 loop spans 15 amino acids. V lost 3 bases and J lost 3; bases outside the gene matches: 11. The germline CDR1 and CDR2 sequences are DFQATT and SNEGSKA (reference sequence). Treatment reported: approximately nine-day PBMC culture with coronavirus spike peptide pools or control peptides (ViraFEST assay). Patients returned positive PCR results between March and December 2020, earlier than US Alpha, Beta and Delta variants. Sequenced input: CD4+ T cells from blood, cultured in vitro. This chain uses TRBV20-1 with TRBJ2-7, with TRBD1 matching over 7 bases. The receptor was derived from a human donor who had recovered from COVID-19. CDR3 residues: CSASNFGQDLYEQYF. For the CDR3, the DNA is TGCAGTGCTAGTAACTTTGGACAGGACCTCTACGAGCAGTACTTC.